This T cell receptor (beta chain) was sequenced for a study of T cell repertoires in cytomegalovirus infection. About the research overall: Matching HLA type, along with CMV infection, was indicated by public TCR beta signatures.

Germline V gene sequence: CDR1 LNHDA, CDR2 SQIVND (reference sequence). V lost 6 bases and J lost 2, with 10 bases in between. The CDR3 totals 13 residues. TCRdb recomputed calls from the reads with MiXCR, one row per CDR3 protein. The sample yields around 710,000 distinct CDR3 sequences, 25% to 30% seen once. Concerning this clonotype: Its antigen is not identified.

The genes are TRBV19 and TRBJ1-1; no firm D call. The source of this sequence is a human donor in good health (CMV status not recorded). Some clones in this sample may be carry-over from other donors' samples. Sequencing was performed on cultured CD8+ T cells from PBMCs, taken from culture after CMV antigen stimulation. CDR3 sequence reads: CASRGRLNTEAFF. CDR3 nucleotides: TGTGCCAGTAGGGGTCGGCTTAACACTGAAGCTTTCTTT.